Described below is a single TCR beta chain sequence and its context. This entry belongs to a study of cytomegalovirus exposure and HLA in healthy donors. PCR primers comprised 60 Vbeta and 13 Jbeta primers. Original data processing: Counted up in a later analysis, unique TCR beta chains came to some 82 million, with some 9.9 million shared. TCRdb keeps only in-frame clones here, not all; method: immunoSEQ multiplex PCR. D and trimming come from the DNA, and the V and J calls and clone size come from that table. This table holds 150,000 to 200,000 clones, under 9.5% found once. CDR1 and CDR2 (germline): ENHRY, SYGVKD. The CDR3 extends over 14 amino acids. Trimming stripped 8 bases from V and 2 bases from J, with 15 bases between.

The rearrangement joins TRBV10-3 to TRBJ1-2; D gene uncertain. This TCR was recovered from a woman in her 30s in good health and CMV-seropositive. Source material: PBMCs. This chain's CDR3 is CAIQIDAGNYGYTF. CDR3 in DNA: TGTGCCATCCAGATAGACGCGGGCAACTATGGCTACACCTTC.